These 8 T cell receptor beta chains were sequenced from one sample in a study of blood T cell repertoires in COVID-19. Using immunoSEQ multiplex PCR, the repertoire was profiled, and TCRdb retains in-frame clones only, with some absent. In the table there are some 250,000 clones, approximately 86% of which are singletons. The specimen was peripheral blood. These receptors originate from a woman aged 60-70 years with COVID-19, enrolled during active disease.

The chain has TRBV28 and TRBJ2-4, with D maybe TRBD1 (5 bases). The CDR3 loop spans 12 amino acids. V was pared by 2 bases and J by 8 bases, with 7 bases between. In germline, CDR1 is MDHEN, CDR2 SYDVKM. The CDR3 region is CASSLDSYIQYF. The CDR3 region has the DNA TGTGCCAGCAGTTTAGACAGCTACATTCAGTACTTC.

The chain links TRBV4-2 to TRBJ1-3, with TRBD1 identical over 11 bases. V trimming: 3 bases; J trimming: 2 bases; junction bases outside the gene matches: 6. This CDR3 spans 17 amino acids. The V gene's germline CDR1 is LGHNA and CDR2 YNFKEQ. CDR3: CASSQRADRGPGNTIYF. CDR3 sequence (DNA): TGTGCCAGCAGCCAGAGGGCGGACAGGGGGCCTGGAAACACCATATATTTT.

This chain uses TRBV7-2 with TRBJ2-1; 9 bases map to TRBD2. V dropped 2 bases and J dropped 3; count of bases not matched to a gene: 11. The CDR3 totals 18 residues. The germline CDR1 and CDR2 sequences are SGHTA and FQGNSA. CDR3 amino acids: CASSLRASGMNYYNEQFF. For the CDR3, the DNA is TGTGCCAGCAGCTTAAGGGCTAGCGGGATGAACTACTACAATGAGCAGTTCTTC.

The chain employs TRBV28 and TRBJ1-2, with D tentatively TRBD1 (6 bases). This CDR3 contains 13 residues. Germline V gives CDR1 MDHEN, CDR2 SYDVKM. Trimming removed 4 bases at V and 8 bases at J, with 14 bases between. CDR3 residues: CASSSRDNRGYTF. As DNA, the CDR3 is TGTGCCAGCAGTTCTCGGGACAATCGAGGCTACACCTTC.

The chain employs TRBV15 and TRBJ2-6; D is unresolved. With 0 bases removed from V and 0 bases from J, the gap between germline ends came to 6 bases. The germline V gene has CDR1 LNHNV and CDR2 YYDKDF (reference sequence). This CDR3 comprises 16 residues. The CDR3 spells CATSRDPLSGANVLTF. CDR3 DNA sequence: TGTGCCACCAGCAGAGATCCACTCTCTGGGGCCAACGTCCTGACTTTC. Complete variable domain (other parts from reference TRBV15 and TRBJ2-6): DAMVIQNPRYQVTQFGKPVTLSCSQTLNHNVMYWYQQKSSQAPKLLFHYYDKDFNNEADTPDNFQSRRPNTSFCFLDIRSPGLGDTAMYLCATSRDPLSGANVLTFGAGSRLTVL.

The chain is built from TRBV30 and TRBJ2-2; the D gene is possibly TRBD2 (5 bases). The CDR3 sequence is 11 residues long. The V gene lost 7 bases and the J gene lost 8 bases, with 11 bases spanning the gap. Looked up from germline, CDR1 is GTSNPN and CDR2 is SVGIG (reference sequence). The CDR3 DNA reads as TGTGCCTCCTCGACTATGGGGGAGCTGTTTTTT. Its translation is CASSTMGELFF.

This rearrangement joins TRBV5-1 to TRBJ1-1, with a possible D match to TRBD1 (6 bases). Germline V lookup: CDR1 SGHRS, CDR2 YFSETQ. V lost 2 bases and J lost 3, with 14 bases in between. CDR3 length: 15 residues. The CDR3 DNA reads as TGCGCCAGCAGCTTAGGCAACAGGGATGACACTGAAGCTTTCTTT. Translating it yields CASSLGNRDDTEAFF.

The J gene is TRBJ1-1, the V gene TRBV19, with 7 bases aligning to TRBD1. V shed 7 bases and J 5 bases; nucleotides not matched to a gene: 10. In germline, CDR1 is LNHDA, CDR2 SQIVND (reference sequence). The CDR3 extends over 14 amino acids. CDR3 in amino acids: CASIPGQAGTEAFF. In DNA, the CDR3 is TGTGCCAGTATCCCCGGACAGGCTGGTACTGAAGCTTTCTTT. Full variable domain (missing parts from reference TRBV19 and TRBJ1-1): DGGITQSPKYLFRKEGQNVTLSCEQNLNHDAMYWYRQDPGQGLRLIYYSQIVNDFQKGDIAEGYSVSREKKESFPLTVTSAQKNPTAFYLCASIPGQAGTEAFFGQGTRLTVV.